The text below deals with one T cell receptor (beta chain). Profiling relied on immunoSEQ multiplex PCR, and the TCRdb table lists in-frame clones only, not all of them. This sample has about 41,000 clones, with around 89% found just once. Germline V CDR1 and CDR2: LNHDA, SQIVND (reference sequence). V lost 5 bases and J lost 0, with 16 bases in between. The CDR3 contains 17 residues. The data belong to a study of OX40 agonist ivuxolimab in advanced cancers. Study-wide background: Subjects had a mean age of around 63 years, with a range of about 23 to 79; more than 70% were male.

The sequencing used CD4+ or CD8+ T cells sorted from blood, collected in a trial of the OX40 agonist ivuxolimab. The source is an adult with an advanced solid tumor such as melanoma, head and neck, liver or kidney cancer. This chain joins TRBV19 and TRBJ2-2, with a weak D call TRBD1 (5 bases). The CDR3 DNA follows: TGTGCCAGTAGTGTAACAGGTGCTAGGACGAACACCGGGGAGCTGTTTTTT. The encoded protein is CASSVTGARTNTGELFF.